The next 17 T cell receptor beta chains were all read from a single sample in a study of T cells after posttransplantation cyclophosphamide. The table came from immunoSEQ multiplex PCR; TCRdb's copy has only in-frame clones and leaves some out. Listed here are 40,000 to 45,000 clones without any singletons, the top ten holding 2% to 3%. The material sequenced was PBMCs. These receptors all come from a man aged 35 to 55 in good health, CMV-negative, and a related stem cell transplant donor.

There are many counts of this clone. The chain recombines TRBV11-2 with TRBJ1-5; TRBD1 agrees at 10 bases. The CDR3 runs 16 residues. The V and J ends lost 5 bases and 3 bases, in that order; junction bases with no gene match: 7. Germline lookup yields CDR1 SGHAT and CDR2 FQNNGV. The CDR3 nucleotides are TGTGCCAGCAGCGCGACCGGGACAGGGGTCAATCAGCCCCAGCATTTT. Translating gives CASSATGTGVNQPQHF.

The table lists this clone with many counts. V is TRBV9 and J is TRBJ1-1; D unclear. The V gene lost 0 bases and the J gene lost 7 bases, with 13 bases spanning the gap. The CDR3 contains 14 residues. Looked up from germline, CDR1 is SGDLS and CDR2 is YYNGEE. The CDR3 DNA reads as TGTGCCAGCAGCGTAGGAGGTTTTTTGGATGAAGCTTTCTTT. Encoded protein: CASSVGGFLDEAFF.

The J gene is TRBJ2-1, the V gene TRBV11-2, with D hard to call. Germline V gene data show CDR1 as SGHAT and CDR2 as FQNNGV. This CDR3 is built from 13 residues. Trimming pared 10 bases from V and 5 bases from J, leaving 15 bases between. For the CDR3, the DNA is TGTGCCACGCGGCTACCCATCAACAATGAGCAGTTCTTC. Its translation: CATRLPINNEQFF.

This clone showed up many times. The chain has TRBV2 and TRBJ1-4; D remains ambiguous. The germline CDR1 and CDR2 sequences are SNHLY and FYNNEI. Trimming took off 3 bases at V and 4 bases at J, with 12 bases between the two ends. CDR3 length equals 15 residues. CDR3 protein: CASSDRQVVNEKLFF. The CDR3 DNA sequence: TGTGCCAGCAGTGATAGGCAGGTCGTTAATGAAAAACTGTTTTTT.

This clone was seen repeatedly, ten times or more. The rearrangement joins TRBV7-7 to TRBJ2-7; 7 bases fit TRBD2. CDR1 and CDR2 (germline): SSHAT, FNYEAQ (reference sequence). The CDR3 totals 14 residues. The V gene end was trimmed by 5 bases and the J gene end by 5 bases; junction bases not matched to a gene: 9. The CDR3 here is CASSPGGRWDEQYF. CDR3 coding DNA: TGTGCCAGCAGCCCCGGGGGGAGGTGGGACGAGCAGTACTTC.

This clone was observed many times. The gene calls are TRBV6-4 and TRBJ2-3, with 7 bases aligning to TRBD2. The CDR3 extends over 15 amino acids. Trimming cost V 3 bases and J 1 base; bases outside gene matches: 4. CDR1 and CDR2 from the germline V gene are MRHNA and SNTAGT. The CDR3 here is CASSEMAGGTDTQYF. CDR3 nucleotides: TGTGCCAGCAGTGAAATGGCGGGGGGCACAGATACGCAGTATTTT.

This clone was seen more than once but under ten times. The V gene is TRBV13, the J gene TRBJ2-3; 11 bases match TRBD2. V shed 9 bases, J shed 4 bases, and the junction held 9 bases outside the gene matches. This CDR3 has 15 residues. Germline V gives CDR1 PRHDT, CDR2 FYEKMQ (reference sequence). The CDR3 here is CASLTSGGSADTQYF. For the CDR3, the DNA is TGTGCCAGTCTCACTAGCGGGGGAAGTGCAGATACGCAGTATTTT.

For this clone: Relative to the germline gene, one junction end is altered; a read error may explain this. DNA for the CDR3: TGTGCTAGCAGCTTAGAAAGATCAGGACTAGGCCTGCGAGAGACCCAGTACTTC. It yields the protein CASSLERSGLGLRETQYF. The chain links TRBV7-7 to TRBJ2-5, with 7 nucleotides matching TRBD2. CDR1 and CDR2 (germline): SSHAT, FNYEAQ (reference sequence). This CDR3 has 18 amino acids.

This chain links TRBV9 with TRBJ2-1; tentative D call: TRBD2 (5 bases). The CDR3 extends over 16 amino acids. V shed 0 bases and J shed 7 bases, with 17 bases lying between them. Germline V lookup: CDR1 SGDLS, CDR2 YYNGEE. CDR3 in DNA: TGTGCCAGCAGCGTAGTTGTGGGAGTCGCGTGGAATGAGCAGTTCTTC. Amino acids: CASSVVVGVAWNEQFF.

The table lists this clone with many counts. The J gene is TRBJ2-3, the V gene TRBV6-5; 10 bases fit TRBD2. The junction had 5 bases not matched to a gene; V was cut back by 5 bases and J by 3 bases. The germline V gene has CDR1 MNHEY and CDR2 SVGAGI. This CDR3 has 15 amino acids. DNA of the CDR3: TGTGCCAGCAGTGCCCTAGCGGGAGTGACAGATACGCAGTATTTT. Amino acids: CASSALAGVTDTQYF.

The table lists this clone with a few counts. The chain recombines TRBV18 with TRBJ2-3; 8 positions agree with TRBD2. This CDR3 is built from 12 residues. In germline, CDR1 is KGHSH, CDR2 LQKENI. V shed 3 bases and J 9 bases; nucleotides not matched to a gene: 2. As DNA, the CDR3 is TGTGCCAGCTCACCTTTAGCGGGGACGCAGTATTTT. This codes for CASSPLAGTQYF.

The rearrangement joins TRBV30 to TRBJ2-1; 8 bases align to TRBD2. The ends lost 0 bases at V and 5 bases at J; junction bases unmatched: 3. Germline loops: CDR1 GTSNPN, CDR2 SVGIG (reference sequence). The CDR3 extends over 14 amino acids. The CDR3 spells CAWSVFSGNNEQFF. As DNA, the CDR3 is TGTGCCTGGAGTGTATTTAGCGGGAACAATGAGCAGTTCTTC.

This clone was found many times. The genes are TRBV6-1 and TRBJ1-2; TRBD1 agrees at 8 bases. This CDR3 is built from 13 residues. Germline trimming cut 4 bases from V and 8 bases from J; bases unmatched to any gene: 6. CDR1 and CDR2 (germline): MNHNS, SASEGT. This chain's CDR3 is CASSVQGAGGYTF. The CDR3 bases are TGTGCCAGCAGTGTGCAGGGGGCGGGAGGCTACACCTTC.

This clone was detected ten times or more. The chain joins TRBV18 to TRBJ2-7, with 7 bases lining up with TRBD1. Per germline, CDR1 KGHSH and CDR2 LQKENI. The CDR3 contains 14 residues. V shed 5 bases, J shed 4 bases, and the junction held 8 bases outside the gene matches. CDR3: CASSASGTEYEQYV. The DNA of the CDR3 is TGTGCCAGCTCAGCCTCCGGGACAGAATACGAGCAGTACGTC.

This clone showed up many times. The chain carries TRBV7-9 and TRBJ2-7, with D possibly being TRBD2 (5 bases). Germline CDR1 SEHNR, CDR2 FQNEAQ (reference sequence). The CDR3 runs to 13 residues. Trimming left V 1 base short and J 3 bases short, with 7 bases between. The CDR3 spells CASSLGEYYEQYV. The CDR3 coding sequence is TGTGCCAGCAGCTTAGGGGAGTACTACGAGCAGTACGTC.

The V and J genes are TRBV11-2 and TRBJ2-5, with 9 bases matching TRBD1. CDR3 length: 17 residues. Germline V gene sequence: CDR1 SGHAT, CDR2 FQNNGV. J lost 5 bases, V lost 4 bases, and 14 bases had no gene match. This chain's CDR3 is CASSWGPGQGISETQYF. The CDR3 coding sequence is TGTGCCAGCAGCTGGGGCCCCGGACAGGGGATCAGCGAGACCCAGTACTTC.

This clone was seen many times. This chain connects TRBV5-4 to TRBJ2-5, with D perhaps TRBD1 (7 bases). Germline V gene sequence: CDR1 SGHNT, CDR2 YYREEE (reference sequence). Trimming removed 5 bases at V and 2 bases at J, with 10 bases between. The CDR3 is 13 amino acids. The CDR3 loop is CASREGQQETQYF. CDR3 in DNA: TGTGCCAGCAGGGAGGGACAGCAAGAGACCCAGTACTTC.